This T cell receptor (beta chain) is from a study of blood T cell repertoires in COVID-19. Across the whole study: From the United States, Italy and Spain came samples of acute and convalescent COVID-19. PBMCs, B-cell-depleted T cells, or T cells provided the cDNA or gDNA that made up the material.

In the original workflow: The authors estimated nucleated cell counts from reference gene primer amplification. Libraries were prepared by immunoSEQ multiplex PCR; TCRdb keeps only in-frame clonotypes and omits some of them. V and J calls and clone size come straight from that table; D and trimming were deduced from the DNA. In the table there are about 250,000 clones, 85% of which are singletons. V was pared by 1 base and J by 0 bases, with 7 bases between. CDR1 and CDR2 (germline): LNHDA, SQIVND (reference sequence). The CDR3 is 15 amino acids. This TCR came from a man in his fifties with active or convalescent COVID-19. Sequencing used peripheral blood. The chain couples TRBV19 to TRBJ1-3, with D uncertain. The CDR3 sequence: CASSIAPRSGNTIYF. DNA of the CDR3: TGTGCCAGTAGTATAGCCCCGCGCTCTGGAAACACCATATATTTT. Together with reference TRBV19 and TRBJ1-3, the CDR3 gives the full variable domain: DGGITQSPKYLFRKEGQNVTLSCEQNLNHDAMYWYRQDPGQGLRLIYYSQIVNDFQKGDIAEGYSVSREKKESFPLTVTSAQKNPTAFYLCASSIAPRSGNTIYFGEGSWLTVV.